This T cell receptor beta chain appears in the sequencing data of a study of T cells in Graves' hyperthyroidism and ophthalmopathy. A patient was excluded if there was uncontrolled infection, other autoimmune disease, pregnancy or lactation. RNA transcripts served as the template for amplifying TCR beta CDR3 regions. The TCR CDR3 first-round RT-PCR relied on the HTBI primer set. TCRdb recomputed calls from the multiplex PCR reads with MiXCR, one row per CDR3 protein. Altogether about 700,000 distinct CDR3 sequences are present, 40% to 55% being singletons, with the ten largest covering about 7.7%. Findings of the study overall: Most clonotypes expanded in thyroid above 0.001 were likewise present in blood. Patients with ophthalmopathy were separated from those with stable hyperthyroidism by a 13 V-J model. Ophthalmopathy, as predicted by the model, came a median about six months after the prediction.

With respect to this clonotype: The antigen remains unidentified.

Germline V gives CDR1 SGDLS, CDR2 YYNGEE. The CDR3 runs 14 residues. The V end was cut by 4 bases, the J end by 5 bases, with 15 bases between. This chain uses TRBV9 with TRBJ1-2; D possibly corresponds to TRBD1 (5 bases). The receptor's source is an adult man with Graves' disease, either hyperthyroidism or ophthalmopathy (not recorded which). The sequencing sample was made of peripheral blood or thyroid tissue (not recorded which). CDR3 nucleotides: TGTGCCAGCAGCCAAAGACAGTCCTCTTATGGCTACACCTTC. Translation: CASSQRQSSYGYTF.